The following is a T cell receptor (beta chain) sequence with its context. It lacks a known antigen. No per-base quality is available; no much larger clone lies one base away. The immunoSEQ Assay was used to sequence TCRbeta CDR3 regions. After extraction, genomic DNA underwent amplification by bias-controlled multiplex PCR, followed by high-throughput sequencing. As for how the authors treated the data: To quantify the absolute abundance of every unique TCRbeta CDR3 region, sequences were collapsed and filtered. Usable DNA was measured by amplifying reference genes present in all nucleated cells, and TCRbeta template counts were normalized to that usable DNA to estimate T cell fraction. Repertoire TCRs were annotated as SARS-CoV-2-specific by exact matching of V gene, CDR3 amino acid sequence and J gene to a known reactive TCR set. The reference SARS-CoV-2 TCR set was derived from MIRA and filtered for enrichment in COVID-19-positive ImmuneCODE repertoires, a step that removed public or cross-reactive TCRs. Drawing on the MIRA antigens, annotated TCRs were analysed further at the level of specific ORF or position within ORF. Breadth was defined as annotated unique rearrangements over total unique productive rearrangements; depth was the summed frequency of those rearrangements. Two-sided Wilcoxon rank-sum tests were used to compare TCR breadth between groups. TCRdb stores this immuneACCESS table with in-frame sequences only. Part of the clones is absent; in the studies checked, under half of the shortfall reflects unresolved V genes, and no reason is known for the rest. V, J and clone size derive from that table, while D and trimming were established from the DNA sequence. The sample table contains some 250,000 clones; only one count was recorded for around 87% of them. The ten largest clones take up approximately 12% of the sample.

The data originate from a study of Ad26.COV2.S vaccination and SARS-CoV-2 variants (dated by TCRdb to the early 2020s). General notes on the study: Donors in the vaccine arm were drawn from COV1001, a multicentre, randomized, double-blind, placebo-controlled phase I-IIa trial testing Ad26.COV2.S in healthy adults. Dosing of Ad26.COV2.S was intramuscular, at either 5x10^10 or 1x10^11 viral particles, delivered as one shot or as two shots spaced 56 days apart. TCRbeta repertoire sequencing was used to assess the specificity and breadth of SARS-CoV-2-reactive T cell receptors after Ad26.COV2.S vaccination. The TCR-sequenced set comprised roughly 30 samples: around 20 Ad26.COV2.S vaccine recipients, 5 placebo recipients and 8 SARS-CoV-2 convalescent individuals. Trial participants were randomized into five groups of five: low-dose or high-dose Ad26.COV2.S given once or twice, or placebo on both occasions. Throughout the experiments and outcome assessment, investigators stayed blinded to trial group allocation. What the authors observed across the whole study: Vaccine and placebo recipients had comparable non-spike TCR breadth, which fits with the vaccine containing only spike. After vaccination, spike-specific CD8+ and CD4+ T cell responses were reported to show substantial breadth. The authors noted that total T cell responses may have been underestimated by the TCR breadth and depth analyses. Compared with placebo recipients, Ad26.COV2.S recipients showed higher spike-specific TCR breadth (P = 0.0014). The study was not powered to compare responses between vaccine doses or regimens.

The treatment or condition label on this specimen signifies: some 20 received Ad26.COV2.S at low or high dose, single or two shots; a few received placebo; per-sample allocation not given. Repertoires of vaccine and placebo recipients were sequenced from samples collected on day 63 after the first injection. Between 29 July and 7 August 2020, Cohort 1b enrolled around 24 adults aged 18-55 years at one site in Boston, USA. Ad26.COV2.S consisted of a replication-incompetent adenovirus type 26 vector by which a prefusion-stabilized SARS-CoV-2 spike protein from the original Wuhan strain was expressed. CDR1 and CDR2 are read off the germline V gene as SGHAT and FQNNGV. The CDR3 spans 13 residues, from the cysteine through the phenylalanine. Of the read, only the CDR3 DNA is kept; its 39 bases are in frame from base 1. Here V drops 6 bases and J drops 3 bases, and the junction holds 2 bases not matched to any gene.

The chain employs TRBV11-2 and TRBJ2-5; 9 of the junction bases match TRBD1. The TCR originated in a person between 18 and 65 years old who received the Ad26.COV2.S COVID-19 vaccine or a placebo. The material was peripheral blood, obtained in a trial of Ad26.COV2.S vaccine versus placebo. The sequence in DNA is TGTGCCAGCAGGTGGACAGGGGAAGAGACCCAGTACTTC. Translated, this gives CASRWTGEETQYF.